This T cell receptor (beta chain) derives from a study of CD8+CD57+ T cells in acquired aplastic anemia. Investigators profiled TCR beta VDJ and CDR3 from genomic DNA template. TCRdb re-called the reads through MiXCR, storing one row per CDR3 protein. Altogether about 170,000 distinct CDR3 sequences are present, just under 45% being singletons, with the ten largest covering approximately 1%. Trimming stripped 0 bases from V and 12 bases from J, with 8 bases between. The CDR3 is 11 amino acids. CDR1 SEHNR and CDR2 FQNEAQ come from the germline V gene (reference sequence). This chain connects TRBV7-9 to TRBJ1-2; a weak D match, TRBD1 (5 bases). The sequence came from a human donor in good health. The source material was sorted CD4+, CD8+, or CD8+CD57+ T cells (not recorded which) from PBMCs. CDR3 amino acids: CASSLAGGHTF. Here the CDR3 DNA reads TGTGCCAGCAGCTTAGCGGGGGGACACACCTTC.